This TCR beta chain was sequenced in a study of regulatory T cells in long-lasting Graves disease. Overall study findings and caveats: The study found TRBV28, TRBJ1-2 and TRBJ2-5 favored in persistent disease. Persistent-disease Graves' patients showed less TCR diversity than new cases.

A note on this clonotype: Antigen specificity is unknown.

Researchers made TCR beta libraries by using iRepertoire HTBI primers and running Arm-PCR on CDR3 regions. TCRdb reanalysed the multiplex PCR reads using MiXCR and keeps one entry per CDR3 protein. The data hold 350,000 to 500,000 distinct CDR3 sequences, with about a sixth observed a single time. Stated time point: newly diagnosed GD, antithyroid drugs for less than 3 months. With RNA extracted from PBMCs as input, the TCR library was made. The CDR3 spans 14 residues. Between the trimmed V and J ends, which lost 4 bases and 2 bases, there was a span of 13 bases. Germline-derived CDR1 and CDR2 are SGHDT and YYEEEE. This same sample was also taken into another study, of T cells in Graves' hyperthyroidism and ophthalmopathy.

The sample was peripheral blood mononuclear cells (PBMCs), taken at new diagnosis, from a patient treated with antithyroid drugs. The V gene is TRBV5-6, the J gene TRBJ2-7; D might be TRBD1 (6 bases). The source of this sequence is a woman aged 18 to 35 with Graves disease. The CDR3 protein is CASSLTGTPYEQYF. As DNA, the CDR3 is TGTGCCAGCAGCCTTACAGGGACCCCCTACGAGCAGTACTTC.